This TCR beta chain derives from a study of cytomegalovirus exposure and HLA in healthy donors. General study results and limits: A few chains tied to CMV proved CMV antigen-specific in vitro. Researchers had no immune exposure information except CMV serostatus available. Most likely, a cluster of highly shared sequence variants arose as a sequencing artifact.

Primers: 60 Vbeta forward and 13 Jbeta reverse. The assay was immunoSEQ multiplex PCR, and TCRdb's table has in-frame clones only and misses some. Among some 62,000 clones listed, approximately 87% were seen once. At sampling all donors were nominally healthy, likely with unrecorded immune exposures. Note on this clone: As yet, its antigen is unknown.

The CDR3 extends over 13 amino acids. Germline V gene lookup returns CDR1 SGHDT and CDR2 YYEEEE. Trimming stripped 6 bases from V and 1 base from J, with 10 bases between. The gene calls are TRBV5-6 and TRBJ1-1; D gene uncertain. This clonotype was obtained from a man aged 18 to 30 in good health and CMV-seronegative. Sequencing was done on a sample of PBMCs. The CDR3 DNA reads TGTGCCAGCAACCCCCGCGGGAACACTGAAGCTTTCTTT. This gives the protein CASNPRGNTEAFF. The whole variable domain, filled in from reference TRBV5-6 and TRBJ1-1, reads DAGVTQSPTHLIKTRGQQVTLRCSPKSGHDTVSWYQQALGQGPQFIFQYYEEEERQRGNFPDRFSGHQFPNYSSELNVNALLLGDSALYLCASNPRGNTEAFFGQGTRLTVV.